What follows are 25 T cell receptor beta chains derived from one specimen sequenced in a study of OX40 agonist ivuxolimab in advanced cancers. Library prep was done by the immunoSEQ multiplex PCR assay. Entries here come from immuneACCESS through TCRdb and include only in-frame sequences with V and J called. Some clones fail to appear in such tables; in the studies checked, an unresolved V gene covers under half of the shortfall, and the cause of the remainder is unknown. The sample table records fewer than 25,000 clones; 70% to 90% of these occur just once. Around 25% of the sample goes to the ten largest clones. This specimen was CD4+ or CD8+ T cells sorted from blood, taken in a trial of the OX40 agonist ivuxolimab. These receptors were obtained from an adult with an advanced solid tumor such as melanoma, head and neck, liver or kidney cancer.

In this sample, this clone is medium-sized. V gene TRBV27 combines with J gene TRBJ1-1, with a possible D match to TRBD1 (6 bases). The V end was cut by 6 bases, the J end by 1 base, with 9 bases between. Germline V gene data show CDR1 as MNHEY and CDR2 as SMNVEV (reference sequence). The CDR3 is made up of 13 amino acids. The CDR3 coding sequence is TGTGCCAGCAGCAGGGGTGGGAACACTGAAGCTTTCTTT. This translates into CASSRGGNTEAFF.

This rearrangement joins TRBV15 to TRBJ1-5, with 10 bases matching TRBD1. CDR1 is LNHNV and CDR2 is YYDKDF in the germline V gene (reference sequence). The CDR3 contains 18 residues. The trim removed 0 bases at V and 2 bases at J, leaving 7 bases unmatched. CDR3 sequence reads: CATSRDSGTGVGNQPQHF. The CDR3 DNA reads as TGTGCCACCAGCAGAGATTCCGGGACAGGGGTGGGCAATCAGCCCCAGCATTTT.

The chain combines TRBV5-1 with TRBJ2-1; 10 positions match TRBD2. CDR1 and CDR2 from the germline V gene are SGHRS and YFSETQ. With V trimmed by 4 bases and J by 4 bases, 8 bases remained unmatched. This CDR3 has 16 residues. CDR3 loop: CASSTQGLAAYNEQFF. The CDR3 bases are TGCGCCAGCAGCACCCAAGGACTAGCGGCTTACAATGAGCAGTTCTTC. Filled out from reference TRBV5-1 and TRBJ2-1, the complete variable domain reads KAGVTQTPRYLIKTRGQQVTLSCSPISGHRSVSWYQQTPGQGLQFLFEYFSETQRNKGNFPGRFSGRQFSNSRSEMNVSTLELGDSALYLCASSTQGLAAYNEQFFGPGTRLTVL.

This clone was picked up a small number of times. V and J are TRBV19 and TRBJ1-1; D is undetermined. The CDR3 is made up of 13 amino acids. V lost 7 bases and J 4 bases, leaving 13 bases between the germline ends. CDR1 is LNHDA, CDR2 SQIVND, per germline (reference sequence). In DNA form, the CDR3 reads TGTGCCAGTACCTCGGGGAGCGGCACTGAAGCTTTCTTT. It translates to CASTSGSGTEAFF.

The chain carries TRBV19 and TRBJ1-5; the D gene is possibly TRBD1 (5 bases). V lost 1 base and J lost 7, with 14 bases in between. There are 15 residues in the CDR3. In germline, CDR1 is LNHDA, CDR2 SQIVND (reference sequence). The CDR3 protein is CASSIARTSRQPQHF. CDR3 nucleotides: TGTGCCAGTAGTATAGCGCGGACAAGCCGGCAGCCCCAGCATTTT.

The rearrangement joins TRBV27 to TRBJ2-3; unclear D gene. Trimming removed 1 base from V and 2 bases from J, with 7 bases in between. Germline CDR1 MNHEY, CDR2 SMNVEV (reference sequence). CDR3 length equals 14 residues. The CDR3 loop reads CASSLYGITDTQYF. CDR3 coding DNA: TGTGCCAGCAGTTTATACGGAATCACAGATACGCAGTATTTT.

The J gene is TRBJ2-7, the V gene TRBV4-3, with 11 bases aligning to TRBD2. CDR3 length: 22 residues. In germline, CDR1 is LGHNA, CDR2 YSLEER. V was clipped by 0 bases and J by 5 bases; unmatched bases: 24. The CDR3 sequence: CASSQDAEVLYTSGRTSHEQYF. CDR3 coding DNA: TGCGCCAGCAGCCAAGATGCTGAGGTGCTGTACACTAGCGGGAGAACGTCCCACGAGCAGTACTTC.

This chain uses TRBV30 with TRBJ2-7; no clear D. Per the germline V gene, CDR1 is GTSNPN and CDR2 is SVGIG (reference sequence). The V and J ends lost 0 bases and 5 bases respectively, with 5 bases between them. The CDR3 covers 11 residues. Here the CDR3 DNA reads TGTGCCTGGAGTGTGAGAAACGAGCAGTACTTC. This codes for CAWSVRNEQYF. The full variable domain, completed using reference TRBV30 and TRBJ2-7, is SQTIHQWPATLVQPVGSPLSLECTVEGTSNPNLYWYRQAAGRGLQLLFYSVGIGQISSEVPQNLSASRPQDRQFILSSKKLLLSDSGFYLCAWSVRNEQYFGPGTRLTVT.

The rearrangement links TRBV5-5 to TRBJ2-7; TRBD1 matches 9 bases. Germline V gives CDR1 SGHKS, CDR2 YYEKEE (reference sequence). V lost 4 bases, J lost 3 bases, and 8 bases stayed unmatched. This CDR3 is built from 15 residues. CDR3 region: CASSNPDRGYYEQYF. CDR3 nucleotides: TGTGCCAGCAGCAACCCGGACAGGGGATACTACGAGCAGTACTTC.

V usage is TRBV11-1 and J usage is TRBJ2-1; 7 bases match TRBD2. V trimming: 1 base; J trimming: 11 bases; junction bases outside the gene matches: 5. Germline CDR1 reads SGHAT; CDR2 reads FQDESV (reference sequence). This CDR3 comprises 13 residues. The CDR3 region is CASSLGGAGKQFF. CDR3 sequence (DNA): TGTGCCAGCAGCTTAGGGGGAGCGGGGAAGCAGTTCTTC.

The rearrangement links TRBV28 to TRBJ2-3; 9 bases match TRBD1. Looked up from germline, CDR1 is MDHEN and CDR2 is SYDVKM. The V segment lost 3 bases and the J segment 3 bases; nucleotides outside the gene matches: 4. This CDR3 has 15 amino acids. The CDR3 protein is CASSLRQGGTDTQYF. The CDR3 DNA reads TGTGCCAGCAGTTTGCGACAGGGGGGAACAGATACGCAGTATTTT.

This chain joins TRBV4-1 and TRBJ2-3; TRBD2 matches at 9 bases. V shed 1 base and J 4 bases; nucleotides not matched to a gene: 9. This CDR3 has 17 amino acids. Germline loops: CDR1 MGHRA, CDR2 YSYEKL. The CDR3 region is CASSQVGFSGRSDTQYF. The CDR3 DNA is TGCGCCAGCAGCCAAGTCGGTTTTAGCGGGAGATCAGATACGCAGTATTTT.

DNA of the CDR3: TGCGCCAGCAGCTTGGCGTCTTCTGGCGTGAATGAAAAACTGTTTTTT. Translation gives CASSLASSGVNEKLFF. The rearrangement uses TRBV5-1 and TRBJ1-4; unclear D gene. The germline gives CDR1 SGHRS, CDR2 YFSETQ. This CDR3 comprises 16 residues. V gave up 0 bases and J gave up 5 bases, with 14 bases separating them.

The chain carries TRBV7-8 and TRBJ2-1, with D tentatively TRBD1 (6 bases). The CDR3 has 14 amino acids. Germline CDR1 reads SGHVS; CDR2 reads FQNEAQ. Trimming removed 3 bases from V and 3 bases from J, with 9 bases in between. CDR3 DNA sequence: TGTGCCAGCAGCTTCGCACAGGGCTACAATGAGCAGTTCTTC. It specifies CASSFAQGYNEQFF.

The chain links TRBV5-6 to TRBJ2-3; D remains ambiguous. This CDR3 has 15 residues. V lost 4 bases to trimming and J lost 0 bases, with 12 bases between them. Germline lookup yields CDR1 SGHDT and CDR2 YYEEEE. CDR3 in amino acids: CASSNGPYSTDTQYF. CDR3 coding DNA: TGTGCCAGCAGCAATGGACCCTATAGCACAGATACGCAGTATTTT.

CDR3 sequence: CASSPRDRGLADTQYF. The CDR3 DNA follows: TGTGCCAGCAGCCCCCGGGACAGGGGGCTGGCAGATACGCAGTATTTT. The chain has TRBV11-1 and TRBJ2-3; TRBD1 matches 12 bases. Germline lookup yields CDR1 SGHAT and CDR2 FQDESV (reference sequence). With V trimmed by 5 bases and J by 4 bases, 7 bases remained unmatched. The CDR3 contains 16 residues.

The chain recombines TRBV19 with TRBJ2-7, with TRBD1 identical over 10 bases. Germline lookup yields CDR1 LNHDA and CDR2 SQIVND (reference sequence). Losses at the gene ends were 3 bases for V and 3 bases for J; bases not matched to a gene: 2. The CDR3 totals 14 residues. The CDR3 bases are TGTGCCAGTAGTATTGGGACAGGGGACTACGAGCAGTACTTC. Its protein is CASSIGTGDYEQYF.

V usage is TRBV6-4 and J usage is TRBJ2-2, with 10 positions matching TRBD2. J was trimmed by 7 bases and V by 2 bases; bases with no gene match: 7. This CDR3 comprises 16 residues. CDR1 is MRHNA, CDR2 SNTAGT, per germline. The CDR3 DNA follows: TGTGCCAGCAGTGACGGACTAGCGGATAGAGGCGGGGAGCTGTTTTTT. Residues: CASSDGLADRGGELFF.

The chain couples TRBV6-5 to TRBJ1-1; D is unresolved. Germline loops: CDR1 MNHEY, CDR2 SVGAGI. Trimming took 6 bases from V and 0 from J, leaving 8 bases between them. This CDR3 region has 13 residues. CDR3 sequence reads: CASRTGMNTEAFF. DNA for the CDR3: TGTGCCAGCAGAACCGGGATGAACACTGAAGCTTTCTTT.

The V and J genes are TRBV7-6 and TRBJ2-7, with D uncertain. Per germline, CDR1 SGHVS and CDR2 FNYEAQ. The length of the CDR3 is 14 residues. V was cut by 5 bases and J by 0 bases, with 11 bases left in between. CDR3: CASSPEAYSYEQYF. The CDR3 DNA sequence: TGTGCCAGCAGCCCAGAGGCCTACTCCTACGAGCAGTACTTC. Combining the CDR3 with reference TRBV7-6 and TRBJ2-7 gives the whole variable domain GAGVSQSPRYKVTKRGQDVALRCDPISGHVSLYWYRQALGQGPEFLTYFNYEAQQDKSGLPNDRFSAERPEGSISTLTIQRTEQRDSAMYRCASSPEAYSYEQYFGPGTRLTVT.

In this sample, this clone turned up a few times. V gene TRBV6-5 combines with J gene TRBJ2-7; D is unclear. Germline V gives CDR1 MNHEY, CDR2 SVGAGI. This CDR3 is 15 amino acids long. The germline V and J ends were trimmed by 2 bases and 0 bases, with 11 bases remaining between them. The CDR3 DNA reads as TGTGCCAGCAGTTACGACGGCATATACTCCTACGAGCAGTACTTC. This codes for CASSYDGIYSYEQYF.

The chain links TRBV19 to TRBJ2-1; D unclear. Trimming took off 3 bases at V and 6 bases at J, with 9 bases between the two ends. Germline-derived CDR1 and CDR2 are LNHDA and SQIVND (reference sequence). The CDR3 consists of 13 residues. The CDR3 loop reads CASSIADTNEQFF. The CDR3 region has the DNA TGTGCCAGTAGTATCGCAGACACCAATGAGCAGTTCTTC. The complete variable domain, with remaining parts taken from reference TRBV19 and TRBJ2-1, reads DGGITQSPKYLFRKEGQNVTLSCEQNLNHDAMYWYRQDPGQGLRLIYYSQIVNDFQKGDIAEGYSVSREKKESFPLTVTSAQKNPTAFYLCASSIADTNEQFFGPGTRLTVL.

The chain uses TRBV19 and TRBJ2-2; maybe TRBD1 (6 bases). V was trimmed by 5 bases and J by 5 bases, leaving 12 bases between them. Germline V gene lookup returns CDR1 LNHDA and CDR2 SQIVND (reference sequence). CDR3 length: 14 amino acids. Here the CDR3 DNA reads TGTGCCAGTAGTCCAACAGGGTATACCGGGGAGCTGTTTTTT. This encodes CASSPTGYTGELFF.

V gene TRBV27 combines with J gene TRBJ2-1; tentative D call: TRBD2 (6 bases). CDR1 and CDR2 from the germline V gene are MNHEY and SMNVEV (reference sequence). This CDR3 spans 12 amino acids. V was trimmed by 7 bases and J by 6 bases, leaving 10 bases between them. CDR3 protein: CASNGRGNEQFF. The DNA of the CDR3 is TGTGCCAGCAACGGGCGGGGCAATGAGCAGTTCTTC.

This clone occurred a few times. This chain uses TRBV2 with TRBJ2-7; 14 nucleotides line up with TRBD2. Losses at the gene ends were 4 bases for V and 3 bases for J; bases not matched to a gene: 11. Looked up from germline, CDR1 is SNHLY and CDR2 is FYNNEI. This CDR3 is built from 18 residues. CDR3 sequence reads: CASSGPGGTSGSVYEQYF. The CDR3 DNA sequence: TGTGCCAGCAGTGGGCCGGGAGGGACTAGCGGGAGCGTCTACGAGCAGTACTTC.